These T cell receptor beta chains were read from a single sample in a study of control samples from healthy donors and cancer patients. The assay was immunoSEQ multiplex PCR, and TCRdb's table has in-frame clones only and misses some. The sample contains some 120,000 clones, 90% of which appear only once. Source material: blood. The receptors derive from a man aged 18 to 29 in good health. Each CDR3 is given with its conserved first and last residue. The D gene is left open where the match is weak. Rows may omit the clone size; those that give it use once, few, many or a size class.

V gene	clone size	J gene	D gene	CDR3 DNA	CDR3 protein
TRBV3-1/TRBV3-2	NA	TRBJ2-3	TRBD2	TGTGCCAGCAGCCAAGCCCTAGCGGGGCTCTCCGGGGATACGCAGTATTTT	CASSQALAGLSGDTQYF
TRBV12-3/TRBV12-4	NA	TRBJ2-7	NA	TGTGCCAGCAGTTCTAAGAGTCCCTACGAGCAGTACTTC	CASSSKSPYEQYF
TRBV6-5	NA	TRBJ2-7	TRBD1	TGTGCCAGCAGTTACACAGGGGAAAGAAACGAGCAGTACTTC	CASSYTGERNEQYF
TRBV15	NA	TRBJ2-2	NA	TGTGCCACCAGCAGAGATAGATCGCAGGGCACCGGGGAGCTGTTTTTT	CATSRDRSQGTGELFF
TRBV6-1	NA	TRBJ1-2	NA	TGTGCCAGCAGTGAAGCACACTATGGCTACACCTTC	CASSEAHYGYTF
TRBV27	NA	TRBJ2-1	NA	TGTGCCAGCAGTGTGGTCCGAGCCTCCAATGAGCAGTTCTTC	CASSVVRASNEQFF
TRBV6-5	NA	TRBJ2-5	TRBD1	TGTGCCAGCAGTTACTCGACAGGGTCCCAAGAGACCCAGTACTTC	CASSYSTGSQETQYF
TRBV5-1	NA	TRBJ2-1	TRBD1	TGCGCCAGCACCCGGGACAGGGGGACGAATGAGCAGTTCTTC	CASTRDRGTNEQFF
TRBV7-9	few	TRBJ1-5	TRBD1	TGTGCCAGCAGCACGGACAGGGGGCAAGGTCAGCCCCAGCATTTT	CASSTDRGQGQPQHF
TRBV6-5	once	TRBJ1-1	TRBD1	TGTGCCAGCACTCAACTTGACAGGGGAGGCACTGAAGCTTTCTTT	CASTQLDRGGTEAFF
TRBV12-3/TRBV12-4	NA	TRBJ1-4	NA	TGTGCCAGCTCCCGCTCGGAAAAACTGTTTTTT	CASSRSEKLFF
TRBV18	few	TRBJ1-1	TRBD1	TGTGCCAGCTCACTTCGAGACAGGGGCACTATGAACACTGAAGCTTTCTTT	CASSLRDRGTMNTEAFF
TRBV6-5	NA	TRBJ2-5	TRBD1	TGTGCCAGCAGGACCGGGACAGGGAGTCGGGAGACCCAGTACTTC	CASRTGTGSRETQYF
TRBV12-3/TRBV12-4	NA	TRBJ2-7	NA	TGTGCCAGCAGCCTCACGGGAGCTTACGAGCAGTACTTC	CASSLTGAYEQYF
TRBV10-1	NA	TRBJ2-1	NA	TGCGCCAGCAGTGAAGGGGGTGGACCCTACAATGAGCAGTTCTTC	CASSEGGGPYNEQFF
TRBV7-2	NA	TRBJ2-4	TRBD2	TGTGCCAGCAGCTTGACCTTTCCGGGGGGGCTCGCCAAAAACATTCAGTACTTC	CASSLTFPGGLAKNIQYF
TRBV24-1	NA	TRBJ2-1	TRBD1	TGTGCCACCAGTGATTTTGCCGGGACAGGGGGACTGGGGCAGTTCTTC	CATSDFAGTGGLGQFF
TRBV4-2	NA	TRBJ2-3	TRBD2	TGTGCCAGCAGCCAGGGACTAGCGGGGGGGCCGGGAGATACGCAGTATTTT	CASSQGLAGGPGDTQYF
TRBV14	NA	TRBJ2-1	NA	TGTGCCAGCAGCCCTACTAGAAATGAGCAGTTCTTC	CASSPTRNEQFF
TRBV6-5	NA	TRBJ1-5	TRBD1	TGTGCCAGCAGCCTGGGGACAGGGGGCAATCAGCCCCAGCATTTT	CASSLGTGGNQPQHF
TRBV4-1	NA	TRBJ1-5	TRBD1	TGCGCCAGCAGCCAAGGGACAGGGGGCAATCAGCCCCAGCATTTT	CASSQGTGGNQPQHF
TRBV12-3/TRBV12-4	NA	TRBJ2-1	NA	TGTGCCAGCAGCCCACAGGGTTTAAATGAGCAGTTCTTC	CASSPQGLNEQFF
TRBV9	NA	TRBJ1-1	NA	TGTGCCAGCAGTAGACAGACAATGAACACTGAAGCTTTCTTT	CASSRQTMNTEAFF
TRBV6-2/TRBV6-3	NA	TRBJ2-5	NA	TGTGCCAGCAGTTCCTCGGGAGAGCGGGCCGGGGAGACCCAGTACTTC	CASSSSGERAGETQYF
TRBV28	NA	TRBJ1-4	NA	TGTGCCAGCACCTCCATCGGCCGTGCTAATGAAAAACTGTTTTTT	CASTSIGRANEKLFF
TRBV28	NA	TRBJ1-5	TRBD1	TGTGCCAGCAGTGGTGGACAGGGGACGTCCCAGCCCCAGCATTTT	CASSGGQGTSQPQHF
TRBV9	NA	TRBJ1-2	NA	TGTGCCAGCAGCTTTGAGGGGGGCCACTATGGCTACACCTTC	CASSFEGGHYGYTF
TRBV28	once	TRBJ2-3	NA	TGTGCCAGCAGTAGCACAGGGTCGGGCACAGATACGCAGTATTTT	CASSSTGSGTDTQYF
TRBV28	NA	TRBJ2-5	NA	TGTGCCAGCAGTTTATGGGCAGACCAAGAGACCCAGTACTTC	CASSLWADQETQYF
TRBV25-1	NA	TRBJ2-3	TRBD2	TGTGCCAGCAGTGAACCGGCTAGCGGGGGGGTTCAGTATTTT	CASSEPASGGVQYF
TRBV28	NA	TRBJ1-2	TRBD1	TGTGCCAGCAGACCGACAGGGGATCGCGGCTACACCTTC	CASRPTGDRGYTF
TRBV18	NA	TRBJ2-1	TRBD2	TGTGCCAGCTCTCCGGGACTAGCGGGAGGGCCCCCCTACAATGAGCAGTTCTTC	CASSPGLAGGPPYNEQFF
TRBV5-1	NA	TRBJ2-7	TRBD1	TGCGCCAGCAGCCTCACTCGACAGGGGGATGGCGAGCAGTACTTC	CASSLTRQGDGEQYF
TRBV10-3	NA	TRBJ1-1	NA	TGTGCCATTGGGCTCAGGGAGGACACTGAAGCTTTCTTT	CAIGLREDTEAFF
TRBV11-2	NA	TRBJ2-5	TRBD1	TGTGCCAGCAGCCAAAGACAGGGACGGTACCAAGAGACCCAGTACTTC	CASSQRQGRYQETQYF
TRBV6-1	NA	TRBJ2-1	NA	TGTGCCAGCAGTGAATCGGCTGAGCAGTTCTTC	CASSESAEQFF